This TCR beta chain was sequenced for a study of blood T cells in healthy people across ages. Study-wide results and caveats: Researchers said unsorted PBMCs prevented a conclusive naive versus antigen-experienced comparison.

Notes on this clonotype: Its specificity is not known.

CDR3 length equals 16 residues. Per germline, CDR1 SGDLS and CDR2 YYNGEE. V was pared by 0 bases and J by 4 bases, with 13 bases between. The authors ran a second PCR of 7 to 11 cycles using a sample-barcoded 5' primer and a J-beta primer mix. One entry per CDR3 protein results from TCRdb running MiXCR on the 5' RACE reads. The sample consists of 1.5 million to 1.8 million distinct CDR3 sequences, around 40% of them appearing once. Extracted total RNA amounted to at least 5.5 micrograms for each sample. This receptor was obtained from a woman in her late teens or twenties in good health. V usage is TRBV9 and J usage is TRBJ2-2; D is ambiguous. Specimen: blood. CDR3 protein: CASSVGSTSTTGELFF. CDR3 DNA sequence: TGTGCCAGCAGCGTAGGTAGCACGTCGACCACCGGGGAGCTGTTTTTT. Full variable domain (rest looked up from reference TRBV9 and TRBJ2-2): DSGVTQTPKHLITATGQRVTLRCSPRSGDLSVYWYQQSLDQGLQFLIQYYNGEERAKGNILERFSAQQFPDLHSELNLSSLELGDSALYFCASSVGSTSTTGELFFGEGSRLTVL.